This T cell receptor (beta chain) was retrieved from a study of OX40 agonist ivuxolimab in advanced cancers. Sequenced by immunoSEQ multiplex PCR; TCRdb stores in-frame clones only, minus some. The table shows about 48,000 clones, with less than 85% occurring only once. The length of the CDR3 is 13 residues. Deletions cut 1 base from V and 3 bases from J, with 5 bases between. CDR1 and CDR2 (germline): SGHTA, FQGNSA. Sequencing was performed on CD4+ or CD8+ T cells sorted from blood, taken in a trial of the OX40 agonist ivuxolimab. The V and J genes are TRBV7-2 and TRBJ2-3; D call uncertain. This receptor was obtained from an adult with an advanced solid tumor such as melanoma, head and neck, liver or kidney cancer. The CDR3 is CASSLEGTDTQYF. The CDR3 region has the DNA TGTGCCAGCAGCTTAGAGGGTACAGATACGCAGTATTTT. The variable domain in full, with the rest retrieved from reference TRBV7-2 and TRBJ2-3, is GAGVSQSPSNKVTEKGKDVELRCDPISGHTALYWYRQSLGQGLEFLIYFQGNSAPDKSGLPSDRFSAERTGGSVSTLTIQRTQQEDSAVYLCASSLEGTDTQYFGPGTRLTVL.